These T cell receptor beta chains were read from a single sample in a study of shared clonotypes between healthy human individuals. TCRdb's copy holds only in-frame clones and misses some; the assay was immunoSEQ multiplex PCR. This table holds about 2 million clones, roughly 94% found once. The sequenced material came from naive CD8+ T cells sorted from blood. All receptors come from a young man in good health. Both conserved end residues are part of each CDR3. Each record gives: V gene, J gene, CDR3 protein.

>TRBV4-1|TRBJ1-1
CASSPTGTGNTEAFF
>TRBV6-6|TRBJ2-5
CASSYSTGAETQYF
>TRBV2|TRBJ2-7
CASSPPTESYEQYF
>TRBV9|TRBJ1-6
CASSVGIAPNSPLHF
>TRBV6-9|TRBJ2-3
CASRLTTDRGLAGVPTDTQYF
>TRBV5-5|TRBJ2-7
CASSLTGSEQYF
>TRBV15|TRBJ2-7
CATSTGEWSVEQYF
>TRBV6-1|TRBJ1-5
CASSDDRVGSNQPQHF
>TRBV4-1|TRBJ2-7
CASSQDGTGVLEQYF
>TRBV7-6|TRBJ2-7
CASSLFTGASYEQYF
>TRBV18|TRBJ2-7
CASSPPGPSSYEQYF
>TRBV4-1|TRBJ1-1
CASSQGPDLTEAFF
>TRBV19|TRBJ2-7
CASSPRAGLDYEQYF
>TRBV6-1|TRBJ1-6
CASSDPREGSLHF
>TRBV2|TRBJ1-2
CASSYGTGREGYTF
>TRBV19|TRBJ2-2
CASSMDTNTGELFF
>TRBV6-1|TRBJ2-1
CASSGERQASYNEQFF
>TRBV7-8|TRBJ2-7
CASSPPGLYEQYF
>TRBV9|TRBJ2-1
CASSWKRGSSYNEQFF
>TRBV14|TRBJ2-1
CASSHVLVNNEQFF
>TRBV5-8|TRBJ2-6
CASSLSSGTSSSGANVLTF
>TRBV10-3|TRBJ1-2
CAISDREGNYGYTF
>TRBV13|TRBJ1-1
CASSLEGGTEAFF
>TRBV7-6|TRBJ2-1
CASSPEGGPIPNEQFF
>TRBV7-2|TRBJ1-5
CASSVQGYDQPQHF
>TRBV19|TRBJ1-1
CASSPVLDLMNTEAFF
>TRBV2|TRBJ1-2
CASSEDESYTLYGYTF
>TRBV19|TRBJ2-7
CASSASVSYEQYF
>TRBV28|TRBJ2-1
CASSSGQGVNEQFF
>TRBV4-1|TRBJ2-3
CASSLATSTDTQYF
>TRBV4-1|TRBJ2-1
CASSQDLASGGYNEQFF
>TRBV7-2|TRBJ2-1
CASSLEIRTRVYNEQFF
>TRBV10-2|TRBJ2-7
CASSEFQGLYEQYF
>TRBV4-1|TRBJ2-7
CASSQDRTVNYEQYF
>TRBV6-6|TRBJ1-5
CASSSSWDQPQHF
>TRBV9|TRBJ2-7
CASSLRGSYEQYF
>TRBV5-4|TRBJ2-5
CASSLDHQETQYF
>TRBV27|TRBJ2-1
CASSLRTEYNEQFF
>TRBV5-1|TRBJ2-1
CASSLEILAGGSYNEQFF
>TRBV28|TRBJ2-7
CASSLGPSYEQYF